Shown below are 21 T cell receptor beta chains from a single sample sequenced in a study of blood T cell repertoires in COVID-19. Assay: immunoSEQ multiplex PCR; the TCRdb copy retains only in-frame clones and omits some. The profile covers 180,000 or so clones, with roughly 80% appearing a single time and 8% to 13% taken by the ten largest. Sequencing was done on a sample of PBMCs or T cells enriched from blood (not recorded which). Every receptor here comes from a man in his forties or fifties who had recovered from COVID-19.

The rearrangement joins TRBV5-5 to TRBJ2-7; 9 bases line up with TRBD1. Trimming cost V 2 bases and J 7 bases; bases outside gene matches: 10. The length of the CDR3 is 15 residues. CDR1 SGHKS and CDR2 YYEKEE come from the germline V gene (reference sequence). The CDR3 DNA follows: TGTGCCAGCAGCTTAAACGCCGGGACAGGGAATGAGCAGTACTTC. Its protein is CASSLNAGTGNEQYF.

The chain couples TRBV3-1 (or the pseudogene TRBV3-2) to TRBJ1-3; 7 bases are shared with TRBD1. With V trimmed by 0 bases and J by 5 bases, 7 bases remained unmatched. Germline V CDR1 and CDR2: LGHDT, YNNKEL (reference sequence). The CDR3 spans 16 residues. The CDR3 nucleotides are TGTGCCAGCAGCCAAGACCCAGGGGGTCGGAGAAACACCATATATTTT. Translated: CASSQDPGGRRNTIYF.

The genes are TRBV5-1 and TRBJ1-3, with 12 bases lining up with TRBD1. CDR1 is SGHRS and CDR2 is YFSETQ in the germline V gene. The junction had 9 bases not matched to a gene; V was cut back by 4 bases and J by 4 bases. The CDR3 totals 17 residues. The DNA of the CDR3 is TGCGCCAGCAGCGGAGCCGGGACAGGGGGCCTAGGAAACACCATATATTTT. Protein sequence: CASSGAGTGGLGNTIYF.

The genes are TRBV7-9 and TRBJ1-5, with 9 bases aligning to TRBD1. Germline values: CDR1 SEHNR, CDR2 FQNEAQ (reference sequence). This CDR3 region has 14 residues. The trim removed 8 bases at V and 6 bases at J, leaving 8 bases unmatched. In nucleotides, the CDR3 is TGTGCCAGCGGGGGACAGGGCTATAGTCAGCCCCAGCATTTT. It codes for CASGGQGYSQPQHF.

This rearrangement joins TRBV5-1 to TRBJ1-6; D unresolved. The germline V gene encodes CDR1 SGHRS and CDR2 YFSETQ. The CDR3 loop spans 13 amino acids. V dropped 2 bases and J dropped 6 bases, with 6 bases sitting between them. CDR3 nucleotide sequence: TGCGCCAGCAGCTTATCGGGTAATTCACCCCTCCACTTT. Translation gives CASSLSGNSPLHF.

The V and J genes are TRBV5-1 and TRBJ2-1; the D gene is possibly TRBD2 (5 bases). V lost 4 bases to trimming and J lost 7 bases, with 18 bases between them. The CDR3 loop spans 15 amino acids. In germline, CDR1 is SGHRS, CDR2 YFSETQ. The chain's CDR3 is CASSVNGRALNEQFF. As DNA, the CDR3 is TGCGCCAGCAGCGTGAATGGGCGGGCCTTGAATGAGCAGTTCTTC. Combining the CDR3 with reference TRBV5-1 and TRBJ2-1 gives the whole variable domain KAGVTQTPRYLIKTRGQQVTLSCSPISGHRSVSWYQQTPGQGLQFLFEYFSETQRNKGNFPGRFSGRQFSNSRSEMNVSTLELGDSALYLCASSVNGRALNEQFFGPGTRLTVL.

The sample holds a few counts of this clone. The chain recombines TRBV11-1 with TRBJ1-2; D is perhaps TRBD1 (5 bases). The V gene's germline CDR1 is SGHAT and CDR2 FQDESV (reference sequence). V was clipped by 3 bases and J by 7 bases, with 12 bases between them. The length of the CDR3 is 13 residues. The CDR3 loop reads CASSFPGLGGYTF. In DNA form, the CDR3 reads TGTGCCAGCAGCTTCCCAGGGTTGGGTGGCTACACCTTC.

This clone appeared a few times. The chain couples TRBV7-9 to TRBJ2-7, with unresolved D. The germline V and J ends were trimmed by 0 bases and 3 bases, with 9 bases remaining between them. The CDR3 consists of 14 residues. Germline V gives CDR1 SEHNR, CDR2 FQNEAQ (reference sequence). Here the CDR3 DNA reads TGTGCCAGCAGCTTAGCCGACACCTTCTACGAGCAGTACTTC. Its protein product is CASSLADTFYEQYF.

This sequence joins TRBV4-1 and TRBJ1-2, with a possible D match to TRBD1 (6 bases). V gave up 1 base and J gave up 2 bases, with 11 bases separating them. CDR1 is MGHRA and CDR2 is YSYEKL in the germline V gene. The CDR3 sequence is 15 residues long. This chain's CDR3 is CASSQVYGQNYGYTF. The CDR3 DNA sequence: TGCGCCAGCAGCCAAGTCTACGGACAGAACTATGGCTACACCTTC.

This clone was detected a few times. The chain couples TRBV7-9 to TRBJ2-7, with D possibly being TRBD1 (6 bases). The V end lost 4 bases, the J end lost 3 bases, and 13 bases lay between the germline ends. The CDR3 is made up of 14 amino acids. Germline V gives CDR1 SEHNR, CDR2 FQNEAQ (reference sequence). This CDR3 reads CASSSQGLVYEQYF. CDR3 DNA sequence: TGTGCCAGCAGCTCCCAGGGGCTGGTCTACGAGCAGTACTTC.

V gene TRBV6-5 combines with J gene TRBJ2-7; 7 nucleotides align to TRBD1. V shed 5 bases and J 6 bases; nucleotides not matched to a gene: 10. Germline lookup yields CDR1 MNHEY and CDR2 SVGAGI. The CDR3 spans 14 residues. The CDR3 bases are TGTGCCAGCAGTCCTCCGGGACAGCTTCCCGAGCAGTACTTC. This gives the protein CASSPPGQLPEQYF.

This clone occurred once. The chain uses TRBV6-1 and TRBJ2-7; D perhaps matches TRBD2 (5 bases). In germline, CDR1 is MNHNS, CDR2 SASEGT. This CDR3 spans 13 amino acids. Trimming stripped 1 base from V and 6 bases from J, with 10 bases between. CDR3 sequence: CASSEGLAGEQYF. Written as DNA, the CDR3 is TGTGCCAGCAGTGAAGGGCTAGCTGGCGAGCAGTACTTC.

The chain's CDR3 is CASSSGTGVQYF. DNA of the CDR3: TGTGCCAGCAGCAGCGGGACAGGGGTCCAGTACTTC. The chain combines TRBV7-2 with TRBJ2-5; 10 bases agree with TRBD1. The CDR3 is 12 residues long. With V trimmed by 5 bases and J by 10 bases, 4 bases remained unmatched. Germline V lookup: CDR1 SGHTA, CDR2 FQGNSA.

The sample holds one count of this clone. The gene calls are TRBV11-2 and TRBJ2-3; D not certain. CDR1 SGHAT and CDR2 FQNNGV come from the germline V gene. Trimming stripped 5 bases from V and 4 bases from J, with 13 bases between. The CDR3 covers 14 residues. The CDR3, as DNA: TGTGCCAGCAGCCTAAATCCGGTACCAGATACGCAGTATTTT. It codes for CASSLNPVPDTQYF.

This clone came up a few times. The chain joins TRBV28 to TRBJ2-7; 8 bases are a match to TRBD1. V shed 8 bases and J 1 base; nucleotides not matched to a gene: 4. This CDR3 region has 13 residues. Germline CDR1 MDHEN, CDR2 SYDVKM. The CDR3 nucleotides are TGTGCCAGCGGCAGGGGGCCATCCTACGAGCAGTACTTC. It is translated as CASGRGPSYEQYF.

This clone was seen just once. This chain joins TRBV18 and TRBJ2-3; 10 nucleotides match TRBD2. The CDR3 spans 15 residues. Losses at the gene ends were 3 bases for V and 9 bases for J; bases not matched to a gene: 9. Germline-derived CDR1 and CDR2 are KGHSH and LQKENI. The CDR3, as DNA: TGTGCCAGCTCACCGGGGACTAGCGAAAGTGGCACGCAGTATTTT. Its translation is CASSPGTSESGTQYF.

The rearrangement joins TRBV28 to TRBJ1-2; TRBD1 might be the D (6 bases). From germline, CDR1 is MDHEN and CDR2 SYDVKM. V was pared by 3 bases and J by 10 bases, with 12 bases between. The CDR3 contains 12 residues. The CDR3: CASSLLGGVYTF. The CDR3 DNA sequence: TGTGCCAGCAGTTTGTTAGGGGGTGTCTACACCTTC.

CDR3 sequence (DNA): TGTGCCAGCAGCTGGGACAGTTATAGCAATCAGCCCCAGCATTTT. This translates into CASSWDSYSNQPQHF. The gene calls are TRBV6-5 and TRBJ1-5; 7 positions agree with TRBD1. The trim removed 6 bases at V and 0 bases at J, leaving 5 bases unmatched. Per germline, CDR1 MNHEY and CDR2 SVGAGI. The CDR3 contains 15 residues.

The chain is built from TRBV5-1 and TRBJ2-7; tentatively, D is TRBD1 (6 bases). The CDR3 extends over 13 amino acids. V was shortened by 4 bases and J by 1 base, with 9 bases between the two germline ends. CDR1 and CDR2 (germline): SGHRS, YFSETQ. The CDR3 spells CASSAQGSYEQYF. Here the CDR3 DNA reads TGCGCCAGCAGCGCACAGGGTTCCTACGAGCAGTACTTC. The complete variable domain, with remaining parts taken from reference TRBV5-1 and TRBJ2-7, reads KAGVTQTPRYLIKTRGQQVTLSCSPISGHRSVSWYQQTPGQGLQFLFEYFSETQRNKGNFPGRFSGRQFSNSRSEMNVSTLELGDSALYLCASSAQGSYEQYFGPGTRLTVT.

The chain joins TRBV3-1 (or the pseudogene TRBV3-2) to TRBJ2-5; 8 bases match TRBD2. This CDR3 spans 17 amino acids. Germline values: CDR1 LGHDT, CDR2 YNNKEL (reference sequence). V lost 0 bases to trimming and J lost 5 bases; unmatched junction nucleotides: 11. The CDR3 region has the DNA TGTGCCAGCAGCCAAGACGATGCGGGAGGTCGGTGGGAGACCCAGTACTTC. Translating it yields CASSQDDAGGRWETQYF.

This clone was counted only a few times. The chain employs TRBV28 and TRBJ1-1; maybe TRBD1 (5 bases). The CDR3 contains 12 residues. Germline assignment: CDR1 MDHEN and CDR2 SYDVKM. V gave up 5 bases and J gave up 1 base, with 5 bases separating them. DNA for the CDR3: TGTGCCAGCAGTACAGGGAACACTGAAGCTTTCTTT. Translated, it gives CASSTGNTEAFF.